Sequencing of this TCR beta chain was carried out in a study of memory CD8 T cells in hepatitis C reinfection. In the study overall: HCV reinfection meant a positive HCV RNA test after two negative tests at least 60 days apart. Pre-reinfection samples were taken 55 to 20 weeks before detection.

Study observations and caveats: Conclusions on public clonotypes and secondary clearance were not definitive with five donors.

As to time point: pre-reinfection, 55 to 20 weeks before reinfection detection. Sorted cells were sequenced directly ex vivo without any in vitro expansion. Donors came from people who inject drugs enrolled in HEPCO, Canada. A remark on this clone: The antigen is unknown.

Germline lookup yields CDR1 SGHDT and CDR2 YYEEEE. With V trimmed by 4 bases and J by 3 bases, 9 bases remained unmatched. The CDR3 runs 17 residues. Data came from immunoSEQ multiplex PCR; TCRdb stores just in-frame clones and leaves some out. This sample has over 50,000 clones; roughly 86% occur once, and the top ten carry around 1%. The genes are TRBV5-6 and TRBJ2-1; 11 bases align to TRBD1. Material for sequencing was naive CD8+ T cells sorted from blood. The receptor was isolated from a man between 18 and 35 years old with hepatitis C virus infection. The CDR3 DNA follows: TGTGCCAGCAGCGACCTCGGGGACAGGGGGTTCTACAATGAGCAGTTCTTC. The encoded protein is CASSDLGDRGFYNEQFF. The entire variable domain, with the rest obtained from reference TRBV5-6 and TRBJ2-1, is as follows: DAGVTQSPTHLIKTRGQQVTLRCSPKSGHDTVSWYQQALGQGPQFIFQYYEEEERQRGNFPDRFSGHQFPNYSSELNVNALLLGDSALYLCASSDLGDRGFYNEQFFGPGTRLTVL.